This TCR beta chain is drawn from a study of cytotoxic CD8 clonotypes in ibrutinib-treated CLL. CDR1 is SGHRS and CDR2 is YFSETQ in the germline V gene. The V and J ends lost 3 bases and 8 bases respectively, with 14 bases between them. This CDR3 has 13 residues. Sequencing was designed to attain a depth spanning 1 in 200,000 to 1 in 1 million T cells. Profiling relied on immunoSEQ multiplex PCR, and the TCRdb table lists in-frame clones only, not all of them. The top ten hold roughly 12% of the sample, which has some 140,000 clones, about 79% seen once. This receptor was obtained from a human donor with chronic lymphocytic leukemia. This chain connects TRBV5-1 to TRBJ1-2; D call uncertain. This sample comprised PBMCs, obtained after 12 months of ibrutinib treatment. The CDR3 here is CASSSREWSGYTF. CDR3 nucleotides: TGCGCCAGCAGCTCGCGGGAATGGAGCGGCTACACCTTC.